This record looks at one T cell receptor beta chain sequence and its context. This CDR3 is 12 amino acids long. The V end was cut by 1 base, the J end by 11 bases, with 9 bases between. In germline, CDR1 is SNHLY, CDR2 FYNNEI. The sample belongs to a study of blood T cell repertoires in COVID-19. Data came from immunoSEQ multiplex PCR; TCRdb stores just in-frame clones and leaves some out. The sample shows 70,000 or so clones, roughly 89% of them seen only once. This TCR derives from a woman of 80 years or more with acute or convalescent COVID-19. The V gene is TRBV2, the J gene TRBJ2-1; no clear D gene. Material for sequencing was peripheral blood. The CDR3: CASSEGPGKQFF. In DNA form, the CDR3 reads TGTGCCAGCAGTGAAGGCCCAGGAAAGCAGTTCTTC.